The T cell receptor (beta chain) under discussion was sequenced for a study of neurological immune-mediated disorders. Whole-study results and caveats: Patients with HTLV-1-associated myelopathy showed the most TCR clonal expansion. Those with multiple sclerosis showed the least, falling below healthy controls.

This clonotype was observed many times. Its antigen is as yet unknown. Via MiXCR, TCRdb re-called the 5' RACE reads, giving one row per CDR3 protein. The sample comprises about 62,000 distinct CDR3 sequences, 3.7% of which are singletons, and around 2.1% rests with the top ten. The receptor was derived from a woman aged 45-60 years with multiple sclerosis. The sample taken for sequencing was PBMCs.

The CDR3 nucleotides read TGTGCCAGCAGCTACCCAGGGGCCCAAGAGACCCAGTACTTC. Translating gives CASSYPGAQETQYF. V gene TRBV7-2 combines with J gene TRBJ2-5; D is possibly TRBD1 (6 bases). V lost 4 bases, J lost 1 base, and 10 bases lay in between. The CDR3 has 14 amino acids. The germline V gene encodes CDR1 SGHTA and CDR2 FQGNSA.